These T cell receptor beta chains were read from a single sample in a study of T cells in tumors after PD-1 blockade. Repertoires were generated with immunoSEQ multiplex PCR, while TCRdb's copy carries only in-frame clones and drops some. The data hold roughly 50,000 clones, with roughly three quarters observed a single time. Here the sequenced sample was PBMCs, taken before anti-PD-1 treatment. The receptors originated from a human donor with basal cell carcinoma. CDR3s include the opening cysteine and the closing phenylalanine or tryptophan. A D gene is named only where the DNA matches it firmly. Clone size is shown for a subset of rows, as once, few, many or a class of expanded clone.

>TRBV7-3|-|-|TRBJ1-1
CASSRDRDNTAFF
TGTGCCAGCAGCCGAGATCGGGACAATACAGCTTTCTTT
>TRBV28|-|-|TRBJ1-4
CASSYTGLQSNEKLFF
TGTGCCAGCAGCTATACAGGGCTCCAATCTAATGAAAAACTGTTTTTT
>TRBV19|-|few|TRBJ2-5
CASSIIPTGGRETQYF
TGTGCCAGTAGTATAATCCCCACAGGCGGAAGGGAGACCCAGTACTTC
>TRBV5-4|-|-|TRBJ1-3
CASSLGGFGNTIYF
TGTGCCAGCAGCTTAGGAGGGTTCGGAAACACCATATATTTT
>TRBV12-3/TRBV12-4|-|-|TRBJ2-2
CASRATATGELFF
TGTGCCAGCAGGGCGACAGCCACCGGGGAGCTGTTTTTT
>TRBV6-5|-|few|TRBJ1-5
CASNYLPDTNNQPQHF
TGTGCCAGCAATTACCTCCCGGACACAAACAATCAGCCCCAGCATTTT
>TRBV27|TRBD1|once|TRBJ2-4
CASSLRQGNIQYF
TGTGCCAGCAGTTTAAGACAGGGAAACATTCAGTACTTC
>TRBV28|-|-|TRBJ1-2
CASSLWDSAGGYTF
TGTGCCAGCAGTTTATGGGACTCGGCGGGTGGCTACACCTTC
>TRBV10-3|-|-|TRBJ2-7
CAISLDGREQYF
TGTGCCATCAGCCTGGACGGCCGCGAGCAGTACTTC
>TRBV5-1|TRBD1|-|TRBJ1-2
CASSSEPTGVDGYTF
TGCGCCAGCAGCTCCGAACCTACAGGGGTGGATGGCTACACCTTC
>TRBV15|TRBD2|-|TRBJ2-3
CATSRLGGAGPTDTQYF
TGTGCCACCAGCAGATTGGGAGGAGCGGGGCCCACAGATACGCAGTATTTT
>TRBV24-1|-|-|TRBJ2-5
CATSAGGPGETQYF
TGTGCCACCAGTGCCGGGGGGCCCGGGGAGACCCAGTACTTC
>TRBV2|-|-|TRBJ1-1
CASSVVLDTEAFF
TGTGCCAGCAGTGTTGTCCTGGACACTGAAGCTTTCTTT
>TRBV21-1|-|-|TRBJ1-5
CAIVLSNQPQHF
TGTGCCATCGTACTCAGCAATCAGCCCCAGCATTTT
>TRBV10-3|TRBD1|-|TRBJ2-2
CAISSGQGAGTGELFF
TGTGCCATCAGCTCCGGACAGGGGGCAGGCACCGGGGAGCTGTTTTTT
>TRBV2|-|few|TRBJ1-2
CASSELRDYGYTF
TGTGCCAGCAGTGAACTAAGAGACTATGGCTACACCTTC
>TRBV19|-|-|TRBJ2-7
CASSQGPTYEQYF
TGTGCCAGTAGTCAGGGCCCAACCTACGAGCAGTACTTC
>TRBV13|-|many|TRBJ1-1
CASSETTDNTEAFF
TGTGCCAGCAGCGAAACGACTGATAACACTGAAGCTTTCTTT
>TRBV7-9|-|-|TRBJ1-2
CASSLNSARDGYTF
TGTGCCAGCAGCTTAAATTCAGCCCGGGATGGCTACACCTTC